The 24 T cell receptor beta chains presented below share a single source sample, sequenced in a study of PD-1 blockade in classical Hodgkin lymphoma. Time point denoted: newly diagnosed, previously untreated cHL patient sample. Data came from immunoSEQ multiplex PCR; TCRdb stores just in-frame clones and leaves some out. The table includes around 26,000 clones, around 94% detected once. Sequences were obtained from peripheral blood mononuclear cells (PBMCs). The origin of the receptors is a human donor with classical Hodgkin lymphoma.

The chain couples TRBV6-6 to TRBJ2-7, with D perhaps TRBD2 (5 bases). V was cut by 0 bases and J by 2 bases, with 14 bases left in between. The CDR3 covers 16 residues. Per germline, CDR1 MNHNY and CDR2 SVGAGI (reference sequence). The CDR3 loop is CASSYSHRRRPYEQYF. The CDR3 DNA is TGTGCCAGCAGTTACTCGCATAGGAGGAGGCCCTACGAGCAGTACTTC.

The chain combines TRBV10-3 with TRBJ1-1; D is perhaps TRBD1 (5 bases). Trimming left V 2 bases short and J 11 bases short, with 18 bases between. The CDR3 consists of 14 residues. CDR1 and CDR2 from the germline V gene are ENHRY and SYGVKD. In DNA, the CDR3 is TGTGCCATCAGTGAGGGGCCGGGAACTCGGGGGGCTTTCTTT. Translation gives CAISEGPGTRGAFF.

Remarks on this clone: The junction differs from germline at one of its ends, possibly a read error. The chain carries TRBV15 and TRBJ1-5; D is unclear. The CDR3 extends over 12 amino acids. CDR1 and CDR2 from the germline V gene are LNHNV and YYDKDF (reference sequence). The CDR3 reads CATSREYQPQHF. CDR3 nucleotide sequence: TGTGCCACCAGCCGAGAATATCAGCCCCAGCATTTT.

The V call is TRBV28, the J call TRBJ1-1; D gene ambiguous. The CDR3 is 14 amino acids. Trimming removed 5 bases at V and 0 bases at J, with 10 bases between. In germline, CDR1 is MDHEN, CDR2 SYDVKM. This CDR3 is CASSRHLMNTEAFF. CDR3 coding DNA: TGTGCCAGCAGTCGACACTTAATGAACACTGAAGCTTTCTTT.

Of note for this clone: Other DNA sequences in the same sample also yield this CDR3. The chain links TRBV7-2 to TRBJ2-7, with D possibly TRBD2 on 5 matching bases. Germline V lookup: CDR1 SGHTA, CDR2 FQGNSA. The CDR3 covers 14 residues. The V end was cut by 3 bases, the J end by 0 bases, with 9 bases between. The CDR3 here is CASSFGGSSYEQYF. The DNA of the CDR3 is TGTGCCAGCAGCTTCGGCGGGTCCTCCTACGAGCAGTACTTC.

This chain connects TRBV6-4 to TRBJ2-5; D unclear. The V gene's germline CDR1 is MRHNA and CDR2 SNTAGT. Trimming left V 0 bases short and J 5 bases short, with 16 bases between. The CDR3 extends over 16 amino acids. The CDR3 DNA follows: TGTGCCAGCAGTGACTCACTTCGGGCCTTATTGGAGACCCAGTACTTC. Its protein is CASSDSLRALLETQYF.

The rearrangement uses TRBV4-2 and TRBJ1-2; 7 bases fit TRBD1. J gave up 4 bases and V 4 bases, and 6 bases lay outside the gene matches. CDR3 length: 14 residues. CDR1 LGHNA and CDR2 YNFKEQ come from the germline V gene. This CDR3 reads CASSPGQRTYGYTF. The CDR3 bases are TGTGCCAGCAGCCCGGGACAGCGAACCTATGGCTACACCTTC.

The rearrangement joins TRBV7-2 to TRBJ2-1; D gene uncertain. Between the trimmed V and J ends, which lost 2 bases and 1 base, there was a span of 15 bases. Germline loops: CDR1 SGHTA, CDR2 FQGNSA. The CDR3 is 17 residues long. CDR3: CASSLNGGPQSYNEQFF. The CDR3 DNA follows: TGTGCCAGCAGCTTAAACGGCGGACCACAGTCCTACAATGAGCAGTTCTTC. The variable domain in full, completed from reference TRBV7-2 and TRBJ2-1, reads GAGVSQSPSNKVTEKGKDVELRCDPISGHTALYWYRQSLGQGLEFLIYFQGNSAPDKSGLPSDRFSAERTGGSVSTLTIQRTQQEDSAVYLCASSLNGGPQSYNEQFFGPGTRLTVL.

The CDR3 protein is CASSLEAGGGAVYGYTF. The CDR3 region has the DNA TGCGCCAGCAGCTTGGAGGCCGGAGGGGGCGCAGTCTATGGCTACACCTTC. The chain combines TRBV5-1 with TRBJ1-2; 7 nucleotides agree with TRBD1. This CDR3 spans 17 amino acids. With 0 bases clipped from V and 4 bases from J, the junction kept 12 bases outside the gene matches. CDR1 and CDR2 from the germline V gene are SGHRS and YFSETQ. Combining the CDR3 with reference TRBV5-1 and TRBJ1-2 gives the whole variable domain KAGVTQTPRYLIKTRGQQVTLSCSPISGHRSVSWYQQTPGQGLQFLFEYFSETQRNKGNFPGRFSGRQFSNSRSEMNVSTLELGDSALYLCASSLEAGGGAVYGYTFGSGTRLTVV.

This chain uses TRBV10-3 with TRBJ2-2; TRBD2 agrees at 10 bases. The ends lost 10 bases at V and 9 bases at J; junction bases unmatched: 8. Germline V CDR1 and CDR2: ENHRY, SYGVKD. The CDR3 runs to 13 residues. CDR3: CASELAGSRELFF. CDR3 nucleotides: TGTGCCAGCGAACTAGCGGGAAGCCGGGAGCTGTTTTTT.

This chain links TRBV6-4 with TRBJ2-1; D might be TRBD1 (6 bases). Germline V CDR1 and CDR2: MRHNA, SNTAGT. V was trimmed by 3 bases and J by 8 bases, leaving 11 bases between them. The CDR3 contains 13 residues. The CDR3, as DNA: TGTGCCAGCAGTGAAACAGGGAATGATGAGCAGTTCTTC. This codes for CASSETGNDEQFF.

The chain employs TRBV30 and TRBJ2-1, with 8 bases lining up with TRBD2. CDR1 and CDR2 (germline): GTSNPN, SVGIG (reference sequence). This CDR3 is built from 17 residues. V dropped 3 bases and J dropped 5; count of bases not matched to a gene: 15. CDR3 sequence reads: CAWRPTLSGSINNEQFF. The CDR3 nucleotides are TGTGCCTGGAGACCAACCCTCAGCGGGAGTATCAACAATGAGCAGTTCTTC.

V gene TRBV14 combines with J gene TRBJ2-2, with D possibly matching TRBD1 (7 bases). Looked up from germline, CDR1 is SGHDN and CDR2 is FVKESK. The CDR3 loop spans 17 amino acids. V gave up 0 bases and J gave up 4 bases, with 15 bases separating them. CDR3 in amino acids: CASSQEGPGGITGELFF. The CDR3 DNA sequence: TGTGCCAGCAGCCAAGAAGGTCCAGGGGGGATCACCGGGGAGCTGTTTTTT.

The count of this clone is one. The rearrangement uses TRBV7-9 and TRBJ2-5, with D perhaps TRBD1 or TRBD2 (5 bases each). In germline, CDR1 is SEHNR, CDR2 FQNEAQ (reference sequence). This CDR3 comprises 16 residues. V was shortened by 5 bases and J by 9 bases, with 25 bases between the two germline ends. The CDR3 DNA reads TGTGCCAGCAGCCCAGCAAGGGACGGTGCGTCATGGGCCCAGTACTTC. Translation gives CASSPARDGASWAQYF.

CDR3 in DNA: TGTGCCAGCAGTTTAACGGCGGGTGAGCCCCCCCCGAGAGATACGCAGTATTTT. Its protein product is CASSLTAGEPPPRDTQYF. The chain is built from TRBV27 and TRBJ2-3; D may be TRBD2 (5 bases). This CDR3 is built from 18 residues. Trimming left V 2 bases short and J 5 bases short, with 23 bases between. Germline V gene data show CDR1 as MNHEY and CDR2 as SMNVEV (reference sequence).

The chain recombines TRBV6-4 with TRBJ2-3; 7 bases map to TRBD2. The V gene's germline CDR1 is MRHNA and CDR2 SNTAGT. With V trimmed by 2 bases and J by 6 bases, 17 bases remained unmatched. This CDR3 comprises 18 residues. This CDR3 reads CASSDVPGTGGSLDTQYF. DNA of the CDR3: TGTGCCAGCAGTGACGTCCCGGGGACGGGCGGGAGCCTGGATACGCAGTATTTT.

The chain links TRBV6-6 to TRBJ1-5; D gene unclear. Trimming stripped 11 bases from V and 0 bases from J, with 17 bases between. This CDR3 comprises 15 residues. From germline, CDR1 is MNHNY and CDR2 SVGAGI (reference sequence). The DNA of the CDR3 is TGTGCCGGCATCAAGACACCACTTAGCAATCAGCCCCAGCATTTT. Protein sequence: CAGIKTPLSNQPQHF.

The chain employs TRBV6-5 and TRBJ2-7; 7 nucleotides agree with TRBD1. Germline V gives CDR1 MNHEY, CDR2 SVGAGI. This CDR3 contains 13 residues. V lost 5 bases to trimming and J lost 3 bases; unmatched junction nucleotides: 4. CDR3 in amino acids: CASSQGTDYEQYF. As DNA, the CDR3 is TGTGCCAGCAGTCAGGGGACAGACTACGAGCAGTACTTC.

The chain uses TRBV20-1 and TRBJ2-7; D uncertain. The germline V gene has CDR1 DFQATT and CDR2 SNEGSKA (reference sequence). The CDR3 contains 11 residues. Trimming pared 4 bases from V and 4 bases from J, leaving 8 bases between. CDR3 amino acids: CSATGSYEQYF. The CDR3 region has the DNA TGCAGTGCTACAGGTTCGTACGAGCAGTACTTC.

The rearrangement joins TRBV7-9 to TRBJ1-2; TRBD1 might be the D (5 bases). This CDR3 region has 12 residues. Germline values: CDR1 SEHNR, CDR2 FQNEAQ (reference sequence). Trimming stripped 3 bases from V and 8 bases from J, with 10 bases between. CDR3 protein: CASSFDRDGYTF. As DNA, the CDR3 is TGTGCCAGCAGCTTCGACAGAGACGGCTACACCTTC.

The rearrangement uses TRBV7-9 and TRBJ1-1, with D possibly matching TRBD1 (5 bases). The V end was cut by 7 bases, the J end by 4 bases, with 16 bases between. The CDR3 runs to 14 residues. Germline CDR1 and CDR2: SEHNR and FQNEAQ (reference sequence). DNA for the CDR3: TGTGCCAGCACCCCTCGAGGGGTGTTCACTGAAGCTTTCTTT. It specifies CASTPRGVFTEAFF. Using reference TRBV7-9 and TRBJ1-1 for the parts outside the CDR3, the full variable domain is DTGVSQNPRHKITKRGQNVTFRCDPISEHNRLYWYRQTLGQGPEFLTYFQNEAQLEKSRLLSDRFSAERPKGSFSTLEIQRTEQGDSAMYLCASTPRGVFTEAFFGQGTRLTVV.

V is TRBV30 and J is TRBJ1-5; D gene uncertain. The germline V gene has CDR1 GTSNPN and CDR2 SVGIG (reference sequence). Trimming stripped 0 bases from V and 4 bases from J, with 10 bases between. CDR3 length: 14 residues. The CDR3 loop reads CAWSVRTKNQPQHF. The CDR3 bases are TGTGCCTGGAGTGTACGGACTAAAAATCAGCCCCAGCATTTT.

V is TRBV6-1 and J is TRBJ1-5, with D unresolved. Trimming left V 5 bases short and J 0 bases short, with 5 bases between. In germline, CDR1 is MNHNS, CDR2 SASEGT. This CDR3 comprises 13 residues. DNA for the CDR3: TGTGCCAGCAGTTCCGATAGCAATCAGCCCCAGCATTTT. Translating gives CASSSDSNQPQHF.

V is TRBV11-2 and J is TRBJ2-4, with D possibly TRBD2 on 7 matching bases. Trimming cost V 3 bases and J 3 bases, with 21 bases left between them. In germline, CDR1 is SGHAT, CDR2 FQNNGV. There are 18 residues in the CDR3. The CDR3 DNA reads TGTGCCAGCAGCTTTTTCCGGGACTCAAGGGGGGGCAAAAACATTCAGTACTTC. Its protein is CASSFFRDSRGGKNIQYF.